This T cell receptor beta chain was captured by sequencing in a study of blood T cell repertoires in COVID-19. At the level of the study: COVID-19 samples collected from the United States, Italy and Spain covered acute and convalescent phases.

Study processing details: Estimated nucleated cell counts came from reference gene primer amplification. The protocol was immunoSEQ multiplex PCR, while the TCRdb copy is restricted to in-frame clones and leaves out a portion. V and J calls and clone size come straight from that table; D and trimming were deduced from the DNA. The sample holds about 310,000 clones, about nine tenths seen once. In terms of age and location, participants ranged from roughly 18 to 90 years and lived in approximately 24 US areas. The CDR3 has 14 amino acids. The V end was cut by 4 bases, the J end by 1 base, with 10 bases between. Germline loops: CDR1 SNHLY, CDR2 FYNNEI.

The chain links TRBV2 to TRBJ1-1; D ambiguous. This sequence originates from a woman aged 40 to 50 who had recovered from COVID-19. The sample taken for sequencing was PBMCs or T cells enriched from blood (not recorded which). CDR3 residues: CASSVQAPNTEAFF. The DNA for the CDR3 is TGTGCCAGCAGTGTCCAGGCCCCGAACACTGAAGCTTTCTTT.